The 5 T cell receptor beta chains in this list originate from one sample, sequenced in a study of cytomegalovirus exposure and HLA in healthy donors. PCR primers comprised 60 Vbeta and 13 Jbeta primers. The protocol was immunoSEQ multiplex PCR, while the TCRdb copy is restricted to in-frame clones and leaves out a portion. This sample contains 130,000 to 150,000 clones. Material for sequencing was PBMCs. These receptors were obtained from a man aged 35-49 years in good health and CMV-seronegative.

The chain has TRBV4-2 and TRBJ2-2; maybe TRBD1 (5 bases). The germline gives CDR1 LGHNA, CDR2 YNFKEQ. V gave up 0 bases and J gave up 0 bases, with 11 bases separating them. The CDR3 has 17 residues. The CDR3 DNA follows: TGTGCCAGCAGCCAAGAATCGCAGGGCGCGAACACCGGGGAGCTGTTTTTT. Translated: CASSQESQGANTGELFF.

This chain connects TRBV5-4 to TRBJ1-2, with 7 bases lining up with TRBD1. The germline CDR1 and CDR2 sequences are SGHNT and YYREEE (reference sequence). Losses at the gene ends were 3 bases for V and 3 bases for J; bases not matched to a gene: 8. CDR3 length: 15 amino acids. CDR3 nucleotide sequence: TGTGCCAGCAGCTCTCCTACAGGGGAAGACTATGGCTACACCTTC. Encoded protein: CASSSPTGEDYGYTF.

About this clone itself: The junction departs from the called germline gene at one end, perhaps through a read error. V is TRBV6-6 and J is TRBJ1-1; D not resolved. Germline CDR1 is MNHNY and CDR2 is SVGAGI (reference sequence). The CDR3 runs to 12 residues. CDR3 nucleotide sequence: TGTGCCAGCACTTACGTGGAGGCTGAAGCTTTCTTT. It is translated as CASTYVEAEAFF.

This chain joins TRBV2 and TRBJ1-6, with a weak D call TRBD1 (6 bases). CDR3 length: 16 residues. CDR1 and CDR2 from the germline V gene are SNHLY and FYNNEI. V lost 6 bases, J lost 9 bases, and 21 bases lay in between. Here the CDR3 reads CASREQGGLGTSPLHF. The CDR3 DNA reads TGTGCCAGCAGAGAACAGGGAGGGTTGGGTACTTCACCCCTCCACTTT.

The V gene is TRBV2, the J gene TRBJ2-7, with 8 bases lining up with TRBD1. CDR1 SNHLY and CDR2 FYNNEI come from the germline V gene. Trimming at V came to 6 bases and at J to 3 bases, leaving 4 bases not matched to a gene. The CDR3 loop spans 13 amino acids. The CDR3 is CASRRTGGYEQYF. The CDR3 nucleotides read TGTGCCAGCAGGAGAACAGGGGGCTACGAGCAGTACTTC.